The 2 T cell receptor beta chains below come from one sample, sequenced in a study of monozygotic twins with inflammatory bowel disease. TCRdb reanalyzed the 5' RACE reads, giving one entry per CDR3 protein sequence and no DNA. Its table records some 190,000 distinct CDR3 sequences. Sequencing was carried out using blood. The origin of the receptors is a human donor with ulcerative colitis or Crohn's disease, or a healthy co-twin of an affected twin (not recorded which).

This CDR3 reads CSARDRAGREKLFF. The J gene is TRBJ1-4, the V gene TRBV20-1. CDR3 size: 14 residues. Germline V lookup: CDR1 DFQATT, CDR2 SNEGSKA (reference sequence).

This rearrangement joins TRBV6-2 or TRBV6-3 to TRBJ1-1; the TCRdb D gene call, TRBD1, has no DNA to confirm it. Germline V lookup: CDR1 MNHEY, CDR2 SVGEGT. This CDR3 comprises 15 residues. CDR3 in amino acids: CASSLLKTGGDEAFF.